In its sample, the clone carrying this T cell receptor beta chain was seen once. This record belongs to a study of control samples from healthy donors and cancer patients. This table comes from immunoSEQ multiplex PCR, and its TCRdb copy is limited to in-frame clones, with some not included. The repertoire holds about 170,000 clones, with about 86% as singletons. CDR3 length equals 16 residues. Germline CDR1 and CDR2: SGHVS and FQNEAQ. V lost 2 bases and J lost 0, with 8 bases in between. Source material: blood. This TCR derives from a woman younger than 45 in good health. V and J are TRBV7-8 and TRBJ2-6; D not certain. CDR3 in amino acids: CASSLSRHSGANVLTF. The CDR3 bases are TGTGCCAGCAGCTTATCCCGGCACTCTGGGGCCAACGTCCTGACTTTC.